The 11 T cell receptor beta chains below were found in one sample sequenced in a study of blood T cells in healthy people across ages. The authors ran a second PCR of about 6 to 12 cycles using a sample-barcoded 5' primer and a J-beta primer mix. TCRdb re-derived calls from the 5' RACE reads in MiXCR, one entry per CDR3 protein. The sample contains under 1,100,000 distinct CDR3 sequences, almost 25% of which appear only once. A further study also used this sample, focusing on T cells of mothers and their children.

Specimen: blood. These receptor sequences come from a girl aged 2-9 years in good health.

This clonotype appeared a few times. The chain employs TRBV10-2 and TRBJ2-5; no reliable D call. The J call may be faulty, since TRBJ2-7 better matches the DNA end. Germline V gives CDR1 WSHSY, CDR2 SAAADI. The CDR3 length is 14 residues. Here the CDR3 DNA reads TGCGCCAGCAGTGTGATGGGGTCACTAAACGAGCAGTACTTC. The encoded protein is CASSVMGSLNEQYF.

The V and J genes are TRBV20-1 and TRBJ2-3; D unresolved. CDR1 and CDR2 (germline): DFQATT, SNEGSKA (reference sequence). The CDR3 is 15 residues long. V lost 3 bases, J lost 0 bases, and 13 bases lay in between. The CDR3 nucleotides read TGCAGTGCTAGGGTGCCAGCTTCAAGCACAGATACGCAGTATTTT. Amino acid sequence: CSARVPASSTDTQYF.

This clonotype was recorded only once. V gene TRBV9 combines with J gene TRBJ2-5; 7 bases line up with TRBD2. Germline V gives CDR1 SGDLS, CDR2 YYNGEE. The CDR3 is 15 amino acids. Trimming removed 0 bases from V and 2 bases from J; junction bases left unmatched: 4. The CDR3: CASSVGGGSQETQYF. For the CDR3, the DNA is TGTGCCAGCAGCGTAGGCGGGGGAAGTCAAGAGACCCAGTACTTC.

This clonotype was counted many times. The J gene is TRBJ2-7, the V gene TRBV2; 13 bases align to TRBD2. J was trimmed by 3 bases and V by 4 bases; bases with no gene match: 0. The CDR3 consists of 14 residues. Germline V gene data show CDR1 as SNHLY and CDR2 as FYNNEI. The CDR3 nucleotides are TGTGCCAGCAGTGGGACTAGCGGGAGCTACGAGCAGTACTTC. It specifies CASSGTSGSYEQYF. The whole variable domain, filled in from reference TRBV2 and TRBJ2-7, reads EPEVTQTPSHQVTQMGQEVILRCVPISNHLYFYWYRQILGQKVEFLVSFYNNEISEKSEIFDDQFSVERPDGSNFTLKIRSTKLEDSAMYFCASSGTSGSYEQYFGPGTRLTVT.

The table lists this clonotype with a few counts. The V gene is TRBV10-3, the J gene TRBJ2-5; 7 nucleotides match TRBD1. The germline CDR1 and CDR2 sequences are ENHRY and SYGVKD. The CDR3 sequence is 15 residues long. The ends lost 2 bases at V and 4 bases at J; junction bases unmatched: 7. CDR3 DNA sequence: TGTGCCATCAGTGAGACCCAGGGGGTGGGAGAGACCCAGTACTTC. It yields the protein CAISETQGVGETQYF.

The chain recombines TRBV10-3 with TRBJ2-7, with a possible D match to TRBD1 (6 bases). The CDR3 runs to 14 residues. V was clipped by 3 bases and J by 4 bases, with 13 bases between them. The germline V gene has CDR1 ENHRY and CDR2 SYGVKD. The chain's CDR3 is CAISDAGDAYEQYF. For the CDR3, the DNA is TGTGCCATCAGTGACGCAGGGGATGCTTACGAGCAGTACTTC.

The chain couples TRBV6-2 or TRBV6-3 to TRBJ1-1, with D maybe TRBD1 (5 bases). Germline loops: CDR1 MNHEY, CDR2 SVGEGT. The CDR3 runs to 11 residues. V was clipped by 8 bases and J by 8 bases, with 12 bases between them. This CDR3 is CASLEGAEAFF. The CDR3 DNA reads TGTGCCAGCTTAGAAGGGGCAGAAGCTTTCTTT.

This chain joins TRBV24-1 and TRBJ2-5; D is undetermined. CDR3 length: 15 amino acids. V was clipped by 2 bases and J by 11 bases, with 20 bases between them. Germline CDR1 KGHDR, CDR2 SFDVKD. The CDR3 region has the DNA TGTGCCACCAGTGATTCTCGGACGGGTCCAAAGGAGCAGTACTTC. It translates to CATSDSRTGPKEQYF.

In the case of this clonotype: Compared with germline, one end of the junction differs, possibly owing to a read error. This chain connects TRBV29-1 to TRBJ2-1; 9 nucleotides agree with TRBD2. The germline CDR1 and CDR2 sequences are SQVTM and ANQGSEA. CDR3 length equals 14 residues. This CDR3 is CSVEGSGRYNEQFF. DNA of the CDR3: TGCAGCGTAGAAGGGAGCGGGAGGTACAATGAGCAGTTCTTC.

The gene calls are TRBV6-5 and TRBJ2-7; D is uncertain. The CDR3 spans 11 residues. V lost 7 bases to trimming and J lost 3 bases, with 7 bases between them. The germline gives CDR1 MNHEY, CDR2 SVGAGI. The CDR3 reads CASTSHYEQYF. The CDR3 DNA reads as TGTGCCAGCACCTCGCACTACGAGCAGTACTTC.

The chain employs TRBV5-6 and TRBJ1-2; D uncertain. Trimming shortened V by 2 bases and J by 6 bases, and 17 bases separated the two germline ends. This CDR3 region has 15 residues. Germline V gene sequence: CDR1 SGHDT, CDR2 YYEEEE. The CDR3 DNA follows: TGTGCCAGCAGCTTTTTGCTGACCAAAACGGATGGCTACACCTTC. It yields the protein CASSFLLTKTDGYTF.